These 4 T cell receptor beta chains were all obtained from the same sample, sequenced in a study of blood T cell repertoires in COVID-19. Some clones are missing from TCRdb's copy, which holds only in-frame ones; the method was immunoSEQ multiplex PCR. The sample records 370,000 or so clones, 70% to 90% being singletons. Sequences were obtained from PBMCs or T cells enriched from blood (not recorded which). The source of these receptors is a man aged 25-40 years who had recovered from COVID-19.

CDR3 in amino acids: CASAINSIQETQYF. For the CDR3, the DNA is TGTGCCAGCGCCATTAACAGTATCCAAGAGACCCAGTACTTC. The V and J genes are TRBV7-9 and TRBJ2-5; D remains unclear. CDR1 and CDR2 (germline): SEHNR, FQNEAQ (reference sequence). This CDR3 is built from 14 residues. V lost 8 bases and J lost 1, with 14 bases in between.

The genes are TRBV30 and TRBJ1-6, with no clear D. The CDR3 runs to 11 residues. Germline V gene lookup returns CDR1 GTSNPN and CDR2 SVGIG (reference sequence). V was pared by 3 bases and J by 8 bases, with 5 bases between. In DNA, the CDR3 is TGTGCCTGGAGGCAGGATTCACCCCTCCACTTT. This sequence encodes CAWRQDSPLHF.

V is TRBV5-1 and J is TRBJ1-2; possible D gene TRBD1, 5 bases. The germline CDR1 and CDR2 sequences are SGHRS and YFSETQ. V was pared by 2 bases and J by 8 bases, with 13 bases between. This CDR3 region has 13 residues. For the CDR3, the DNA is TGCGCCAGCAGCTTAGGAGGGGTCGAGGGCTACACCTTC. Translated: CASSLGGVEGYTF. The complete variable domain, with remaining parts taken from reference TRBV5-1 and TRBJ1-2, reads KAGVTQTPRYLIKTRGQQVTLSCSPISGHRSVSWYQQTPGQGLQFLFEYFSETQRNKGNFPGRFSGRQFSNSRSEMNVSTLELGDSALYLCASSLGGVEGYTFGSGTRLTVV.

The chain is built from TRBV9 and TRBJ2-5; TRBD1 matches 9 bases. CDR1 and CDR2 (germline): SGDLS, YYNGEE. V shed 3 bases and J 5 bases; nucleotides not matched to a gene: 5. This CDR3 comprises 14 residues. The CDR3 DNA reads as TGTGCCAGCAGCGCAGGGACAGGGTGGGAGACCCAGTACTTC. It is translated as CASSAGTGWETQYF.